This TCR beta chain was found in a study of blood T cell repertoires in COVID-19. Study background: The United States, Italy and Spain were the sources of the acute and convalescent COVID-19 samples. T cells, B-cell-depleted T cells, or PBMCs provided the cDNA or gDNA that served as material.

In the original processing: Reference gene primer amplification yielded estimated nucleated cell counts. Measured with immunoSEQ multiplex PCR; TCRdb has only the in-frame clones, and not every one. For V, J and clone size, that table is used; D and trimming come from the DNA. This table has 150,000 to 200,000 clones, roughly 82% appearing once. Germline V lookup: CDR1 SGHAT, CDR2 FQDESV (reference sequence). V lost 2 bases, J lost 4 bases, and 2 bases stayed unmatched. This CDR3 region has 15 residues. The rearrangement uses TRBV11-1 and TRBJ2-2; 9 nucleotides align to TRBD1. This receptor was identified in a woman in her 70s with acute or convalescent COVID-19. The sequenced material came from peripheral blood. As DNA, the CDR3 is TGTGCCAGCAGCTTACCGGGACAGGGCACCGGGGAGCTGTTTTTT. Translation: CASSLPGQGTGELFF.